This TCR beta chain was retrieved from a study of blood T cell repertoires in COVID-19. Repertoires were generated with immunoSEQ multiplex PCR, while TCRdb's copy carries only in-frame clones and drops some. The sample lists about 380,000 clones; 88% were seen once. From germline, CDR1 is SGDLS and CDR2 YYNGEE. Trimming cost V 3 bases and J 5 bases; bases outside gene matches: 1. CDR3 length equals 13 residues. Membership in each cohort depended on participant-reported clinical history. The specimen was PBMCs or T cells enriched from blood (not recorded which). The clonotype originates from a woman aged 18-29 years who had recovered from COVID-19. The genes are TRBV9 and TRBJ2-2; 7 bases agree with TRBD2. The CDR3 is CASSEAGTGELFF. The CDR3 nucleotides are TGTGCCAGCAGCGAAGCGGGGACCGGGGAGCTGTTTTTT.